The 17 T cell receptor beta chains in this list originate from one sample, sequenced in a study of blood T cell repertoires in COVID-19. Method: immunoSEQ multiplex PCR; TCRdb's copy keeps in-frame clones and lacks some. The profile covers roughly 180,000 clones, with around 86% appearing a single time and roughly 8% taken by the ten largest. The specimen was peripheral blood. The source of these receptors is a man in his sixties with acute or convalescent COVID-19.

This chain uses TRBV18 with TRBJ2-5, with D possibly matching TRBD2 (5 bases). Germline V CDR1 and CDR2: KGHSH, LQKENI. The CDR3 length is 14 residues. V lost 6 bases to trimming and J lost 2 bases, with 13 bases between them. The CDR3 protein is CASSPTRDQETQYF. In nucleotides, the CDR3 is TGTGCCAGCTCGCCTACGAGGGATCAAGAGACCCAGTACTTC. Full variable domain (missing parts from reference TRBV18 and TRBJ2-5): NAGVMQNPRHLVRRRGQEARLRCSPMKGHSHVYWYRQLPEEGLKFMVYLQKENIIDESGMPKERFSAEFPKEGPSILRIQQVVRGDSAAYFCASSPTRDQETQYFGPGTRLLVL.

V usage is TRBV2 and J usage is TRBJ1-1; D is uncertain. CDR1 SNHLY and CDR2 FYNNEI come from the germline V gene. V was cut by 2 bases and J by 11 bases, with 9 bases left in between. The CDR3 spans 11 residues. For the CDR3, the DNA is TGTGCCAGCAGTGAACTCAGGTTTGCTTTCTTT. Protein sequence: CASSELRFAFF.

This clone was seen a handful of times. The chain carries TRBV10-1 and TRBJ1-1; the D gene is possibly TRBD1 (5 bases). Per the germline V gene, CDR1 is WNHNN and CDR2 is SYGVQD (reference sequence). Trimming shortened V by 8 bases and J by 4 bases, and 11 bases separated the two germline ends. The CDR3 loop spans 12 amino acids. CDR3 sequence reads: CASSRGSTEAFF. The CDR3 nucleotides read TGCGCCAGCTCCCGGGGGAGCACTGAAGCTTTCTTT.

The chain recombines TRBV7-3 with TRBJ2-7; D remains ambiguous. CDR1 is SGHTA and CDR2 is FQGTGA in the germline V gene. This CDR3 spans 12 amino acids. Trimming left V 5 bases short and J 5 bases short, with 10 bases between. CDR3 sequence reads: CASSPWPHEQYF. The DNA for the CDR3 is TGTGCCAGCAGCCCGTGGCCCCACGAGCAGTACTTC.

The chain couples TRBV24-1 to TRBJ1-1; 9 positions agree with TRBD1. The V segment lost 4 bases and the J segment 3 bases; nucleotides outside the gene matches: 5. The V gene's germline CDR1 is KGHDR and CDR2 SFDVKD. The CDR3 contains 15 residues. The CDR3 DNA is TGTGCCACCAGTGACCCTAGGACAGGGGACACTGAAGCTTTCTTT. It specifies CATSDPRTGDTEAFF.

The CDR3 DNA reads TGTGCCAGCAGGCCCCGGACAGGGGACACTGAAGCTTTCTTT. This gives the protein CASRPRTGDTEAFF. The chain joins TRBV7-9 to TRBJ1-1; 9 bases map to TRBD1. V lost 6 bases to trimming and J lost 3 bases; unmatched junction nucleotides: 5. This CDR3 has 14 amino acids. Germline V gene lookup returns CDR1 SEHNR and CDR2 FQNEAQ (reference sequence). Supplemented by reference TRBV7-9 and TRBJ1-1, the full variable domain reads DTGVSQNPRHKITKRGQNVTFRCDPISEHNRLYWYRQTLGQGPEFLTYFQNEAQLEKSRLLSDRFSAERPKGSFSTLEIQRTEQGDSAMYLCASRPRTGDTEAFFGQGTRLTVV.

CDR3 loop: CASSLARSGGREETQYF. CDR3 sequence (DNA): TGTGCCAGCAGCTTGGCCCGGAGTGGCGGGAGGGAGGAGACCCAGTACTTC. The chain links TRBV7-9 to TRBJ2-5; the match to TRBD2 covers 9 bases. The CDR3 has 17 residues. V lost 3 bases, J lost 5 bases, and 13 bases stayed unmatched. Germline-derived CDR1 and CDR2 are SEHNR and FQNEAQ (reference sequence).

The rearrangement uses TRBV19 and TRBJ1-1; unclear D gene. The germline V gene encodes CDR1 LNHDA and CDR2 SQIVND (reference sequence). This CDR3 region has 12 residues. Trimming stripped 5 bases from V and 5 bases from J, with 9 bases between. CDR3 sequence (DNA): TGTGCCAGTAGTCGCGGTGGGACTGAAGCTTTCTTT. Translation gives CASSRGGTEAFF.

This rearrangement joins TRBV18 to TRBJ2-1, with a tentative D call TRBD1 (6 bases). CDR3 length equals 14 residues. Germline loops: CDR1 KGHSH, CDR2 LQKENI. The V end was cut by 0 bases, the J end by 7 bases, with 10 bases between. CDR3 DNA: TGTGCCAGCTCACCACCCAAAGACAGGAATGAGCAGTTCTTC. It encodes CASSPPKDRNEQFF.

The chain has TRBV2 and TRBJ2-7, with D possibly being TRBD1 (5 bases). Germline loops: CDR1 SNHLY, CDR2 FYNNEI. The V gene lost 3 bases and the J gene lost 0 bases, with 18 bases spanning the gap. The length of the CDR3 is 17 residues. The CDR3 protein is CASSDQGWPLGSYEQYF. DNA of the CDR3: TGTGCCAGCAGTGACCAGGGATGGCCCCTGGGCTCCTACGAGCAGTACTTC.

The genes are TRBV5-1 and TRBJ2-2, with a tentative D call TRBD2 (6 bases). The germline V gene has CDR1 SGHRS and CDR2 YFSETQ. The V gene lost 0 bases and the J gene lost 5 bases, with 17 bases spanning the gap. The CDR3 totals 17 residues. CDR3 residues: CASSLAELAAGTGELFF. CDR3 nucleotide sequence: TGCGCCAGCAGCTTGGCCGAGTTAGCGGCGGGGACCGGGGAGCTGTTTTTT.

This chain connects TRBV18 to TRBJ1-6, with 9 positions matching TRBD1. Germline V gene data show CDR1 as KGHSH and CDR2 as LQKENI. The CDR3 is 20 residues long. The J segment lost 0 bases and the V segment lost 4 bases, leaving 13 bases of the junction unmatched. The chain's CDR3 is CASSHNRGQDPSSYNSPLHF. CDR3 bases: TGTGCCAGCTCACATAACAGGGGGCAGGACCCGAGCTCCTATAATTCACCCCTCCACTTT.

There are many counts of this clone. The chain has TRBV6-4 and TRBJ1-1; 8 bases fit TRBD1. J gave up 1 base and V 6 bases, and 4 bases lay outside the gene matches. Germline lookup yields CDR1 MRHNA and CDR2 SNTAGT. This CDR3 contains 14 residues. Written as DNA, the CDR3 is TGTGCCAGCAGAGACAGGGGTCGGAACACTGAAGCTTTCTTT. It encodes CASRDRGRNTEAFF.

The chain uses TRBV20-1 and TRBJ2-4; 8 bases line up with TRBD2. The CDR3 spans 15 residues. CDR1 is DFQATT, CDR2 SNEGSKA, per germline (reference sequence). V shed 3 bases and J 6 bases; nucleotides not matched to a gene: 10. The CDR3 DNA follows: TGCAGTGCTAGTAAAGCGGGAGCGCTAAGAAACATTCAGTACTTC. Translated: CSASKAGALRNIQYF.

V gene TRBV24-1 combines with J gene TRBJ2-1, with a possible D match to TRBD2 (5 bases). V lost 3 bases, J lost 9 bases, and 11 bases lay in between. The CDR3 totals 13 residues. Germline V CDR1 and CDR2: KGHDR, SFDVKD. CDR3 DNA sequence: TGTGCCACCAGTGATAACGCCGGGATTGAGCAGTTCTTC. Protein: CATSDNAGIEQFF.

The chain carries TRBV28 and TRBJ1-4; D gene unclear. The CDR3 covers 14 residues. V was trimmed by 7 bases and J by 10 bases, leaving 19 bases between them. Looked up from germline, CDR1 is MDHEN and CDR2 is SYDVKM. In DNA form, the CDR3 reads TGTGCCAGCACCTTGCGAGGGTTTTTAGGAAAACTGTTTTTT. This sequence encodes CASTLRGFLGKLFF.

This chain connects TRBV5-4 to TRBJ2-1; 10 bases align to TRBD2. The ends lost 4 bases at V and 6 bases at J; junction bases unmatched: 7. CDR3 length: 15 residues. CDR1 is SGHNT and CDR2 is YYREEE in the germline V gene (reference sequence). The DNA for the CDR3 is TGTGCCAGCAGCACGGTAGCTAGCGGGGGCAATGAGCAGTTCTTC. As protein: CASSTVASGGNEQFF.